These T cell receptor beta chains were read from a single sample in a study of identical twins. TCRdb itself ran the 5' RACE reads through MiXCR, one entry per CDR3 protein. Among 450,000 to 650,000 distinct CDR3 sequences, roughly 9.9% were seen once, and the ten largest hold roughly 3%. These same data were also listed under a study on yellow fever vaccine responses in identical twins.

The sequenced sample consisted of PBMCs. Source of these receptors: a young woman in good health. Both conserved end residues are part of each CDR3. The D gene is left open where the match is weak. Size is stated for part of the rows, as once, few or many counts, or as a class when the clone is expanded.

v_call	j_call	d_call	clone_size	cdr3_nt	cdr3_aa
TRBV6-5	TRBJ2-7	TRBD2	many	TGTGCCAGCAGTTCCTTTTTGACGGGAGGAGGGGAGCAGTACTTC	CASSSFLTGGGEQYF
TRBV5-1	TRBJ2-7	-	many	TGCGCCAGCAGCTTGGACGGCAGCCCCTCCTACGAGCAGTACTTC	CASSLDGSPSYEQYF
TRBV3-1	TRBJ2-2	-	-	TGTGCCAGCAGCCAAGAAGGACACACCGGGGAGCTGTTTTTT	CASSQEGHTGELFF
TRBV12-3/TRBV12-4	TRBJ2-1	TRBD2	few	TGTGCCAGCAGCTACAGGACTAGCGGATACAATGAGCAGTTCTTC	CASSYRTSGYNEQFF
TRBV10-3	TRBJ2-3	-	-	TGTGCCATCAGTGGGGGTCAGAGCGGGAGCACAGATACGCAGTATTTT	CAISGGQSGSTDTQYF
TRBV7-2	TRBJ2-1	-	-	TGTGCCAGCAGCCCTGACAGATACTCCTACAATGAGCAGTTCTTC	CASSPDRYSYNEQFF
TRBV28	TRBJ1-2	-	-	TGTGCCAGCAGTTTATGGAAGTGGGATCGGGGTTATGGCTACACCTTC	CASSLWKWDRGYGYTF
TRBV28	TRBJ2-7	-	many	TGTGCCAGCAGTTTGGCGCAGGGGACCGGATACGAGCAGTACTTC	CASSLAQGTGYEQYF
TRBV27	TRBJ2-5	-	many	TGTGCCACACGGGGGCAGGGACAAGAGACCCAGTACTTC	CATRGQGQETQYF
TRBV20-1	TRBJ2-7	-	many	TGCAGTGCTAGAGTGAGGGACTACGAGCAGTACTTC	CSARVRDYEQYF
TRBV5-1	TRBJ2-5	-	-	TGCGCCAGCAGCTTGGGAGTCGGGCAGCTCCAAGAGACCCAGTACTTC	CASSLGVGQLQETQYF
TRBV6-2/TRBV6-3	TRBJ2-5	-	-	TGTGCCAGCAGTTACTCGAAGGGGGAGGCAGGGTGGAACCAAGAGACCCAGTACTTC	CASSYSKGEAGWNQETQYF
TRBV5-1	TRBJ2-3	TRBD2	many	TGCGCCAGCAGCTTGGAATCACTAGCGTACACAGATACGCAGTATTTT	CASSLESLAYTDTQYF
TRBV7-2	TRBJ2-7	TRBD2	-	TGTGCCAGCAGCCAAACTAGCGGGGGGGTCTACGAGCAGTACTTC	CASSQTSGGVYEQYF
TRBV20-1	TRBJ2-1	TRBD2	-	TGCAGTGCTGGGGGAGGGGCGGGGAATGAGCAGTTCTTC	CSAGGGAGNEQFF